This T cell receptor beta chain was identified in a study of T cell responses to AZD1222 COVID-19 vaccine. General study results and limits: At baseline, just a handful of AZD1222 recipients tested seropositive.

A note on this clone: Its cognate antigen is unknown.

CDR1 and CDR2 (germline): SGHTA, FQGNSA. Deletions cut 3 bases from V and 5 bases from J, with 19 bases between. CDR3 length equals 16 residues. Sequenced by immunoSEQ multiplex PCR; TCRdb stores in-frame clones only, minus some. The sample consists of approximately 150,000 clones, about nine tenths of them appearing once. The chain has TRBV7-2 and TRBJ2-5; a weak D match, TRBD2 (5 bases). Source: peripheral blood, taken 28 days after the second AZD1222 dose. This TCR was sampled from an adult who received the AZD1222 COVID-19 vaccine. This chain's CDR3 is CASSFFRPLVAETQYF. The CDR3 DNA is TGTGCCAGCAGCTTTTTTCGACCATTGGTAGCGGAGACCCAGTACTTC.